A single sample is the source of the 9 T cell receptor beta chains below, sequenced in a study of technical replicates of blood from several donors. Data came from immunoSEQ multiplex PCR; TCRdb stores just in-frame clones and leaves some out. The data contain 50,000 to 65,000 clones, 80% to 95% of them singletons. The sequencing input was PBMCs. These TCRs come from a human donor in good health. Some clones in this sample may be carry-over from other donors' samples.

The rearrangement links TRBV6-5 to TRBJ2-3; 7 nucleotides match TRBD2. The CDR3 runs to 16 residues. Germline V gives CDR1 MNHEY, CDR2 SVGAGI. Unmatched junction bases numbered 8, after V lost 4 bases and J lost 1 base. The CDR3 DNA reads as TGTGCCAGCAGTTCCGCGGGAGACTTAGGCACAGATACGCAGTATTTT. As protein: CASSSAGDLGTDTQYF.

The V and J genes are TRBV18 and TRBJ1-1; D not resolved. The germline gives CDR1 KGHSH, CDR2 LQKENI. Trimming cost V 6 bases and J 4 bases, with 12 bases left between them. The length of the CDR3 is 13 residues. The CDR3 DNA reads TGTGCCAGCTCCCGGACGGAGGGCACTGAAGCTTTCTTT. It encodes CASSRTEGTEAFF.

The chain combines TRBV6-1 with TRBJ1-2; possibly TRBD1 for D (6 bases). The CDR3 totals 15 residues. Germline V gene sequence: CDR1 MNHNS, CDR2 SASEGT. Trimming stripped 0 bases from V and 6 bases from J, with 14 bases between. CDR3 DNA: TGTGCCAGCAGTGAAGCGCGAACAGGGTCCCATGGCTACACCTTC. Protein product: CASSEARTGSHGYTF.

The chain links TRBV18 to TRBJ2-1, with TRBD1 matching over 10 bases. Germline V gives CDR1 KGHSH, CDR2 LQKENI. The CDR3 extends over 15 amino acids. V dropped 4 bases and J dropped 4; count of bases not matched to a gene: 4. This CDR3 is CASSRRTGGYNEQFF. The DNA of the CDR3 is TGTGCCAGCTCACGCCGGACAGGGGGATACAATGAGCAGTTCTTC. The full variable domain, in which reference TRBV18 and TRBJ2-1 provide the parts outside the CDR3, is NAGVMQNPRHLVRRRGQEARLRCSPMKGHSHVYWYRQLPEEGLKFMVYLQKENIIDESGMPKERFSAEFPKEGPSILRIQQVVRGDSAAYFCASSRRTGGYNEQFFGPGTRLTVL.

This clone was recorded once. The chain employs TRBV5-6 and TRBJ2-2; D is undetermined. V dropped 2 bases and J dropped 6 bases, with 17 bases sitting between them. The CDR3 is 16 amino acids. Germline V lookup: CDR1 SGHDT, CDR2 YYEEEE. The CDR3 DNA reads as TGTGCCAGCAGCTTCCGGTTTCGCGCGCTGGCCGGGGAGCTGTTTTTT. Translation gives CASSFRFRALAGELFF.

The CDR3 sequence is CASSAVRGGGYTF. The DNA of the CDR3 is TGTGCCAGCAGCGCGGTGCGAGGGGGTGGCTACACCTTC. The chain couples TRBV11-1 to TRBJ1-2, with D possibly TRBD1 on 6 matching bases. CDR3 length equals 13 residues. Germline CDR1 SGHAT, CDR2 FQDESV (reference sequence). Trimming removed 5 bases from V and 7 bases from J, with 14 bases in between.

This clone was seen only once. The chain links TRBV7-2 to TRBJ2-3, with D perhaps matching TRBD1 (5 bases). The V gene lost 6 bases and the J gene lost 0 bases, with 10 bases spanning the gap. The CDR3 is 14 amino acids. Germline V CDR1 and CDR2: SGHTA, FQGNSA. The CDR3 DNA is TGTGCCAGCAGGGAGAGACAGAGCACAGATACGCAGTATTTT. Translating gives CASRERQSTDTQYF.

This chain links TRBV5-4 with TRBJ2-7; a weak D match, TRBD2 (6 bases). The CDR3 runs to 15 residues. The V gene lost 4 bases and the J gene lost 0 bases, with 14 bases spanning the gap. In germline, CDR1 is SGHNT, CDR2 YYREEE (reference sequence). CDR3 bases: TGTGCCAGCAGCCCAACCGGGAGTCGCTCCTACGAGCAGTACTTC. This encodes CASSPTGSRSYEQYF.

The genes are TRBV6-5 and TRBJ1-1; D is uncertain. This CDR3 is built from 14 residues. V dropped 0 bases and J dropped 1 base, with 6 bases sitting between them. Germline values: CDR1 MNHEY, CDR2 SVGAGI. CDR3 in DNA: TGTGCCAGCAGTTACTCGATTAGGAACACTGAAGCTTTCTTT. Protein product: CASSYSIRNTEAFF.